The subject of this entry is one TCR beta chain. Trimming took 5 bases from V and 11 from J, leaving 18 bases between them. The germline gives CDR1 MNHNY, CDR2 SVGAGI (reference sequence). The CDR3 length is 13 residues. Per the study methods: Reference gene primer amplification gave estimated nucleated cell counts. The protocol was immunoSEQ multiplex PCR, while the TCRdb copy is restricted to in-frame clones and leaves out a portion. The V and J calls and clone size were taken over from that table, and D and trimming were inferred from the DNA. The repertoire holds 40,000 to 65,000 clones, with roughly 84% as singletons. The data stem from a study of blood T cell repertoires in COVID-19. As for the study in general: The United States, Italy and Spain were the sources of the acute and convalescent COVID-19 samples. In each case, the material was cDNA or gDNA derived from T cells, B-cell-depleted T cells, or PBMCs.

The chain combines TRBV6-6 with TRBJ1-1, with D unresolved. The source material was peripheral blood. The TCR originated in a man in his 70s with active COVID-19. The CDR3, as DNA: TGTGCCAGCAGTGCACAATCCCTAGTTGGGGCTTTCTTT. Its protein is CASSAQSLVGAFF.